The TCR beta chain under discussion was sequenced for a study of cytomegalovirus exposure and HLA in healthy donors. Study details: The roughly 110 validation repertoires were reported in a later analysis to have been generated on the same platform as the approximately 700 first-cohort repertoires.

Study-level findings and limits: In vitro, a few CMV-associated chains proved specific for CMV antigens. As was reported, the classifier diagnosed cytomegalovirus status with high specificity and sensitivity. Investigators reported around 150 TCR beta chains as tied to cytomegalovirus.

Regarding this clone: Its antigen remains unidentified.

The CDR3 extends over 16 amino acids. Trimming pared 0 bases from V and 4 bases from J, leaving 16 bases between. Per germline, CDR1 ENHRY and CDR2 SYGVKD. Assay: immunoSEQ multiplex PCR; the TCRdb copy retains only in-frame clones and omits some. Of just under 150,000 clones detected, roughly 86% appear once; the ten largest clones hold roughly 4.5%. Sequencing was performed on PBMCs. The gene calls are TRBV10-3 and TRBJ2-7; perhaps TRBD2 as D (6 bases). This sequence was found in a man between 18 and 35 years old in good health and CMV-seropositive. The CDR3 loop reads CAISESTSSKGYEQYF. The DNA of the CDR3 is TGTGCCATCAGTGAGTCGACTAGTAGTAAAGGTTACGAGCAGTACTTC.